One and the same sample provided the 13 T cell receptor beta chains below, sequenced in a study of cytomegalovirus exposure and HLA in healthy donors. PCR employed 60 Vbeta and 13 Jbeta primers. The repertoire was sequenced with immunoSEQ multiplex PCR; TCRdb's copy has only in-frame clones and lacks some. Of some 220,000 clones in the sample, 85% to 90% are singletons; the top ten hold 1%. Sequencing was performed on PBMCs. The receptors derive from a woman between 18 and 30 years old in good health and CMV-seronegative.

The chain uses TRBV5-1 and TRBJ1-2; 8 nucleotides align to TRBD1. Germline V gene data show CDR1 as SGHRS and CDR2 as YFSETQ. V dropped 4 bases and J dropped 0; count of bases not matched to a gene: 5. The CDR3 loop spans 15 amino acids. The CDR3 region has the DNA TGCGCCAGCAGCCCGGGACAGGAGCCTAACTATGGCTACACCTTC. Amino acid sequence: CASSPGQEPNYGYTF. Full variable domain (missing parts from reference TRBV5-1 and TRBJ1-2): KAGVTQTPRYLIKTRGQQVTLSCSPISGHRSVSWYQQTPGQGLQFLFEYFSETQRNKGNFPGRFSGRQFSNSRSEMNVSTLELGDSALYLCASSPGQEPNYGYTFGSGTRLTVV.

The gene calls are TRBV7-9 and TRBJ1-2; D not resolved. CDR3 length: 11 residues. V lost 4 bases and J 10 bases, leaving 10 bases between the germline ends. From germline, CDR1 is SEHNR and CDR2 FQNEAQ (reference sequence). CDR3 loop: CASSSVRDYTF. In DNA form, the CDR3 reads TGTGCCAGCAGCTCGGTGAGGGACTACACCTTC.

This clone was observed once. The J gene is TRBJ2-7, the V gene TRBV11-2; 10 bases are a match to TRBD1. With 3 bases clipped from V and 2 bases from J, the junction kept 1 base outside the gene matches. Germline assignment: CDR1 SGHAT and CDR2 FQNNGV. The CDR3 runs to 14 residues. CDR3 in DNA: TGTGCCAGCAGCTTGGGACAGGGGACCTACGAGCAGTACTTC. Protein product: CASSLGQGTYEQYF.

The V call is TRBV2, the J call TRBJ1-1, with D possibly matching TRBD1 (6 bases). The V and J ends lost 7 bases and 1 base respectively, with 16 bases between them. Looked up from germline, CDR1 is SNHLY and CDR2 is FYNNEI. The CDR3 extends over 15 amino acids. CDR3 in DNA: TGTGCCAGCACCAAGGGGAGGGGACAGAACACTGAAGCTTTCTTT. Its translation: CASTKGRGQNTEAFF.

The chain employs TRBV7-8 and TRBJ2-3, with D possibly being TRBD1 (6 bases). The CDR3 spans 14 residues. Trimming shortened V by 1 base and J by 2 bases, and 7 bases separated the two germline ends. The germline gives CDR1 SGHVS, CDR2 FQNEAQ. The CDR3 nucleotides read TGTGCCAGCAGCTTAGACAGGGACACAGATACGCAGTATTTT. Translating it yields CASSLDRDTDTQYF.

The V gene is TRBV11-1, the J gene TRBJ1-1; TRBD1 might be the D (5 bases). There are 12 residues in the CDR3. The V gene lost 4 bases and the J gene lost 5 bases, with 8 bases spanning the gap. Germline values: CDR1 SGHAT, CDR2 FQDESV (reference sequence). The CDR3 protein is CASSSRGTEAFF. The CDR3 DNA is TGTGCCAGCAGCTCCCGGGGGACTGAAGCTTTCTTT.

This chain joins TRBV19 and TRBJ2-1; TRBD2 matches 7 bases. CDR1 and CDR2 (germline): LNHDA, SQIVND (reference sequence). CDR3 length equals 15 residues. The V segment lost 3 bases and the J segment 5 bases; nucleotides outside the gene matches: 7. CDR3 in amino acids: CASSIDAGADNEQFF. Here the CDR3 DNA reads TGTGCCAGTAGTATCGACGCGGGAGCCGACAATGAGCAGTTCTTC.

The chain joins TRBV21-1 to TRBJ2-1; the D segment call TRBD2 is taken from the table without a DNA check. TRBV21-1 is a pseudogene locus. The CDR3 length is 16 residues. The CDR3 sequence is CASSNPGLAVYNEQFF. The CDR3 DNA reads TGTGCCAGCAGCAACCCGGGACTAGCGGTGTACAATGAGCAGTTCTTC.

The rearrangement uses TRBV13 and TRBJ1-2, with no clear D. The CDR3 runs 13 residues. Germline V gene sequence: CDR1 PRHDT, CDR2 FYEKMQ (reference sequence). The V end was cut by 7 bases, the J end by 8 bases, with 17 bases between. The CDR3 DNA reads TGTGCCAGCACCCCTAATAGCATTAGGGGCTACACCTTC. Translating it yields CASTPNSIRGYTF.

The chain links TRBV10-1 to TRBJ2-7; D perhaps matches TRBD1 (5 bases). The CDR3 length is 12 residues. CDR1 and CDR2 from the germline V gene are WNHNN and SYGVQD (reference sequence). V lost 6 bases to trimming and J lost 4 bases, with 10 bases between them. The CDR3 loop reads CASSDSPYEQYF. The CDR3 DNA reads as TGCGCCAGCAGCGACAGCCCTTACGAGCAGTACTTC.

This clone has a handful of counts. The chain has TRBV18 and TRBJ2-2, with TRBD2 matching over 9 bases. V was clipped by 1 base and J by 5 bases; unmatched bases: 2. Per the germline V gene, CDR1 is KGHSH and CDR2 is LQKENI. The CDR3 length is 15 residues. The CDR3 is CASSPLAGVTGELFF. CDR3 in DNA: TGTGCCAGCTCACCACTAGCGGGAGTTACCGGGGAGCTGTTTTTT.

This chain links TRBV19 with TRBJ1-1; 8 bases agree with TRBD1. The junction had 15 bases not matched to a gene; V was cut back by 2 bases and J by 1 base. CDR1 LNHDA and CDR2 SQIVND come from the germline V gene (reference sequence). CDR3 length equals 19 residues. CDR3 amino acids: CASSIWVLPGGQANTEAFF. The DNA for the CDR3 is TGTGCCAGTAGTATATGGGTCCTCCCAGGGGGCCAAGCGAACACTGAAGCTTTCTTT.

The rearrangement links TRBV4-3 to TRBJ2-7; 7 bases map to TRBD1. This CDR3 is built from 15 residues. Germline values: CDR1 LGHNA, CDR2 YSLEER. Unmatched junction bases numbered 4, after V lost 0 bases and J lost 2 bases. Written as DNA, the CDR3 is TGCGCCAGCAGCCAAGAGAGACAGGGCACCTACGAGCAGTACTTC. Amino acids: CASSQERQGTYEQYF.